This T cell receptor (beta chain) was identified in a study of blood T cell repertoires in COVID-19. Profiling relied on immunoSEQ multiplex PCR, and the TCRdb table lists in-frame clones only, not all of them. The profile covers 400,000 or so clones, with about 90% appearing a single time and roughly 0.84% taken by the ten largest. Sequenced input: peripheral blood. The sequence came from a man aged 18 to 30 with COVID-19, enrolled during active disease.

This chain's CDR3 is CASSLEGLDAETQYF. CDR3 nucleotides: TGCGCCAGCAGCTTGGAGGGGCTCGATGCGGAGACCCAGTACTTC. The chain carries TRBV5-1 and TRBJ2-5; D might be TRBD1 (5 bases). This CDR3 has 15 residues. V lost 0 bases and J lost 5, with 14 bases in between. Germline V lookup: CDR1 SGHRS, CDR2 YFSETQ. The full variable domain, completed using reference TRBV5-1 and TRBJ2-5, is KAGVTQTPRYLIKTRGQQVTLSCSPISGHRSVSWYQQTPGQGLQFLFEYFSETQRNKGNFPGRFSGRQFSNSRSEMNVSTLELGDSALYLCASSLEGLDAETQYFGPGTRLLVL.